Below are 25 T cell receptor beta chains sequenced from a single sample in a study of blood T cell repertoires in COVID-19. Profiling relied on immunoSEQ multiplex PCR, and the TCRdb table lists in-frame clones only, not all of them. The data show under 300,000 clones, approximately 91% seen once. Sequencing was carried out using PBMCs or T cells enriched from blood (not recorded which). The receptors were gathered from a woman aged 25 to 39 who had recovered from COVID-19.

Only one count was recorded for this clone. The chain employs TRBV7-3 and TRBJ2-1; no definite D call. The CDR3 runs 13 residues. Germline CDR1 and CDR2: SGHTA and FQGTGA. Trimming took 3 bases from V and 5 from J, leaving 8 bases between them. This chain's CDR3 is CASSFTTNNEQFF. For the CDR3, the DNA is TGTGCCAGCAGCTTTACTACCAACAATGAGCAGTTCTTC.

This chain joins TRBV18 and TRBJ1-5; TRBD1 might be the D (5 bases). V was trimmed by 3 bases and J by 0 bases, leaving 18 bases between them. CDR1 KGHSH and CDR2 LQKENI come from the germline V gene. The length of the CDR3 is 18 residues. The CDR3 DNA reads TGTGCCAGCTCACCCTCGGGACTGGGCACCTATAGCAATCAGCCCCAGCATTTT. Translating gives CASSPSGLGTYSNQPQHF.

The chain has TRBV7-6 and TRBJ1-3; D remains ambiguous. The CDR3 loop spans 14 amino acids. With 2 bases removed from V and 4 bases from J, the gap between germline ends came to 9 bases. Germline V gives CDR1 SGHVS, CDR2 FNYEAQ. The CDR3 sequence is CASSLRGIGNTIYF. The CDR3, as DNA: TGTGCCAGCAGCTTACGCGGGATAGGAAACACCATATATTTT.

The rearrangement joins TRBV19 to TRBJ1-4; D gene ambiguous. The germline V and J ends were trimmed by 3 bases and 0 bases, with 5 bases remaining between them. The CDR3 is 14 amino acids. Germline CDR1 and CDR2: LNHDA and SQIVND (reference sequence). The CDR3 spells CASSIRATNEKLFF. CDR3 in DNA: TGTGCCAGTAGTATTCGAGCAACTAATGAAAAACTGTTTTTT.

The rearrangement uses TRBV9 and TRBJ2-1; D gene uncertain. Between the trimmed V and J ends, which lost 4 bases and 9 bases, there was a span of 17 bases. The CDR3 covers 14 residues. CDR1 and CDR2 from the germline V gene are SGDLS and YYNGEE. The CDR3 DNA reads as TGTGCCAGCAGCCCCACGGTGGGTCTAGGTGAGCAGTTCTTC. Translation gives CASSPTVGLGEQFF.

V is TRBV9 and J is TRBJ1-5, with D possibly TRBD1 on 5 matching bases. Per the germline V gene, CDR1 is SGDLS and CDR2 is YYNGEE. The CDR3 extends over 14 amino acids. Trimming removed 4 bases at V and 5 bases at J, with 13 bases between. The CDR3, as DNA: TGTGCCAGCAGCCCCCGACAGTTGGATCAGCCCCAGCATTTT. It yields the protein CASSPRQLDQPQHF.

The chain has TRBV5-1 and TRBJ2-7; 9 bases match TRBD1. In germline, CDR1 is SGHRS, CDR2 YFSETQ. With 5 bases clipped from V and 0 bases from J, the junction kept 6 bases outside the gene matches. CDR3 length: 15 amino acids. CDR3 DNA: TGCGCCAGCAGTCCTGGGACAGGGACCTCCTACGAGCAGTACTTC. The encoded protein is CASSPGTGTSYEQYF. Variable domain in full (rest from reference TRBV5-1 and TRBJ2-7): KAGVTQTPRYLIKTRGQQVTLSCSPISGHRSVSWYQQTPGQGLQFLFEYFSETQRNKGNFPGRFSGRQFSNSRSEMNVSTLELGDSALYLCASSPGTGTSYEQYFGPGTRLTVT.

The chain links TRBV5-1 to TRBJ2-6; tentatively, D is TRBD1 (6 bases). The CDR3 covers 18 residues. The germline V gene encodes CDR1 SGHRS and CDR2 YFSETQ. Trimming cost V 0 bases and J 1 base, with 14 bases left between them. CDR3 region: CASSLGQGLTSGANVLTF. The CDR3 nucleotides are TGCGCCAGCAGCTTGGGGCAGGGGCTAACTTCTGGGGCCAACGTCCTGACTTTC.

This chain joins TRBV6-5 and TRBJ1-1, with no clear D. Trimming took off 0 bases at V and 1 base at J, with 12 bases between the two ends. Germline V gene sequence: CDR1 MNHEY, CDR2 SVGAGI. This CDR3 spans 16 amino acids. Written as DNA, the CDR3 is TGTGCCAGCAGTTACTCCCCGAGGAGCGCGAACACTGAAGCTTTCTTT. It yields the protein CASSYSPRSANTEAFF.

The chain couples TRBV6-5 to TRBJ1-2, with 7 bases that match TRBD1. Germline lookup yields CDR1 MNHEY and CDR2 SVGAGI. Trimming at V came to 6 bases and at J to 4 bases, leaving 8 bases not matched to a gene. The CDR3 length is 14 residues. CDR3 loop: CASSLDRAAYGYTF. In DNA, the CDR3 is TGTGCCAGCAGCCTCGACAGGGCCGCCTATGGCTACACCTTC.

CDR3 coding DNA: TGTGCCTGGAGTGTAAGAAACAGGGATGGCTACACCTTC. Translating it yields CAWSVRNRDGYTF. This chain links TRBV30 with TRBJ1-2; D may be TRBD1 (6 bases). Germline V gene data show CDR1 as GTSNPN and CDR2 as SVGIG (reference sequence). Trimming removed 0 bases at V and 6 bases at J, with 11 bases between. The CDR3 has 13 residues.

The chain joins TRBV6-2 or TRBV6-3 to TRBJ1-2, with D hard to call. V gave up 5 bases and J gave up 4 bases, with 11 bases separating them. From germline, CDR1 is MNHEY and CDR2 SVGEGT. This CDR3 spans 13 amino acids. CDR3 DNA: TGTGCCAGCAGTAACTATGAGGGCTATGGCTACACCTTC. Protein product: CASSNYEGYGYTF.

The J gene is TRBJ1-3, the V gene TRBV4-1, with D possibly being TRBD1 (6 bases). The CDR3 loop spans 15 amino acids. From germline, CDR1 is MGHRA and CDR2 YSYEKL. V shed 5 bases and J shed 0 bases, with 11 bases lying between them. CDR3 region: CASSSRGLSGNTIYF. The DNA of the CDR3 is TGCGCCAGCAGCTCCAGGGGTCTCTCTGGAAACACCATATATTTT.

The chain joins TRBV11-2 to TRBJ2-1; weak D call: TRBD2 (7 bases). Germline V gene sequence: CDR1 SGHAT, CDR2 FQNNGV. V was pared by 4 bases and J by 6 bases, with 25 bases between. The CDR3 extends over 18 amino acids. The CDR3 region has the DNA TGTGCCAGCAGCTCCCATAGGGGGTGGCTAGCGGAATCCAATGAGCAGTTCTTC. This encodes CASSSHRGWLAESNEQFF.

About this clone: The junction does not match germline at one end; this may be a read error. The genes are TRBV7-3 and TRBJ2-1, with TRBD2 identical over 10 bases. The CDR3 is 14 residues long. Germline loops: CDR1 SGHTA, CDR2 FQGTGA. CDR3 sequence (DNA): TGTGCCAGCAGCTTAAGCCCAGCGGGAGGGATGATCATCTTC. Protein: CASSLSPAGGMIIF.

The chain employs TRBV7-8 and TRBJ1-2, with 7 bases lining up with TRBD1. Germline CDR1 and CDR2: SGHVS and FQNEAQ. CDR3 size: 14 residues. Trimming removed 5 bases from V and 5 bases from J; junction bases left unmatched: 8. CDR3: CASSPGQQSYGYTF. The DNA for the CDR3 is TGTGCCAGCAGCCCGGGACAGCAAAGTTATGGCTACACCTTC.

About this clone: At one end the junction does not follow the germline gene, possibly because of a read error. The chain uses TRBV5-4 and TRBJ2-1; 14 bases agree with TRBD2. CDR3 length: 15 residues. CDR1 is SGHNT and CDR2 is YYREEE in the germline V gene (reference sequence). The DNA for the CDR3 is TGTGCCAGCAGCTCCCAGACTAGCGGGGGGGAGGGATTTCTCTTC. Its protein is CASSSQTSGGEGFLF. The full variable domain, completed using reference TRBV5-4 and TRBJ2-1, is ETGVTQSPTHLIKTRGQQVTLRCSSQSGHNTVSWYQQALGQGPQFIFQYYREEENGRGNFPPRFSGLQFPNYSSELNVNALELDDSALYLCASSSQTSGGEGFLFGPGTRLTVL.

The V call is TRBV28, the J call TRBJ2-2, with D possibly being TRBD1 (5 bases). V was clipped by 5 bases and J by 0 bases, with 13 bases between them. This CDR3 spans 16 amino acids. Germline V gene sequence: CDR1 MDHEN, CDR2 SYDVKM. The CDR3 DNA follows: TGTGCCAGCAGTGTCCCTAGGGGCTCGAACACCGGGGAGCTGTTTTTT. This translates into CASSVPRGSNTGELFF.

In its sample, this clone was seen once. The gene calls are TRBV13 and TRBJ1-1; D perhaps matches TRBD1 (5 bases). Germline V gives CDR1 PRHDT, CDR2 FYEKMQ (reference sequence). V was pared by 11 bases and J by 0 bases, with 19 bases between. The CDR3 contains 15 residues. This CDR3 reads CAARREGIMNTEAFF. The CDR3, as DNA: TGTGCCGCTAGGAGGGAGGGGATCATGAACACTGAAGCTTTCTTT.

V is TRBV7-6 and J is TRBJ2-1; 14 bases fit TRBD2. CDR3 length: 18 amino acids. Unmatched junction bases numbered 8, after V lost 1 base and J lost 6 bases. The germline V gene encodes CDR1 SGHVS and CDR2 FNYEAQ. The CDR3, as DNA: TGTGCCAGCAGCTTAGATGGGACTAGCGGGGGAAATGGCAATGAGCAGTTCTTC. This codes for CASSLDGTSGGNGNEQFF.

In this sample, this clone turned up once. The rearrangement joins TRBV27 to TRBJ1-2; 9 nucleotides agree with TRBD1. Looked up from germline, CDR1 is MNHEY and CDR2 is SMNVEV (reference sequence). The CDR3 extends over 13 amino acids. V dropped 7 bases and J dropped 6; count of bases not matched to a gene: 6. In DNA, the CDR3 is TGTGCCAGCAAAGTCGGGACAGGGAATGGCTACACCTTC. This encodes CASKVGTGNGYTF.

The chain employs TRBV24-1 and TRBJ2-1; D is uncertain. This CDR3 comprises 12 residues. Deletions cut 4 bases from V and 8 bases from J, with 8 bases between. Germline lookup yields CDR1 KGHDR and CDR2 SFDVKD. CDR3 DNA sequence: TGTGCCACCAGTGACTTCGTAGATGAGCAGTTCTTC. This encodes CATSDFVDEQFF.

The chain links TRBV5-1 to TRBJ2-7, with 8 bases lining up with TRBD2. The CDR3 consists of 15 residues. Unmatched junction bases numbered 7, after V lost 0 bases and J lost 5 bases. CDR1 is SGHRS and CDR2 is YFSETQ in the germline V gene. The CDR3 DNA is TGCGCCAGCAGCTTGGAAGGGACTAGGAGGAACGAGCAGTACTTC. Residues: CASSLEGTRRNEQYF. Looking up the rest from reference TRBV5-1 and TRBJ2-7 gives the full variable domain: KAGVTQTPRYLIKTRGQQVTLSCSPISGHRSVSWYQQTPGQGLQFLFEYFSETQRNKGNFPGRFSGRQFSNSRSEMNVSTLELGDSALYLCASSLEGTRRNEQYFGPGTRLTVT.

The chain couples TRBV5-1 to TRBJ2-1; 8 nucleotides align to TRBD1. The V gene's germline CDR1 is SGHRS and CDR2 YFSETQ. The junction had 6 bases not matched to a gene; V was cut back by 4 bases and J by 3 bases. This CDR3 contains 15 residues. The CDR3 sequence: CASSLPGTGYNEQFF. For the CDR3, the DNA is TGCGCCAGCAGCCTCCCCGGGACAGGCTACAATGAGCAGTTCTTC.

This chain connects TRBV5-1 to TRBJ2-7, with TRBD1 as a possible D gene (6 bases). Trimming took off 3 bases at V and 2 bases at J, with 18 bases between the two ends. The CDR3 has 16 amino acids. CDR1 is SGHRS and CDR2 is YFSETQ in the germline V gene. The CDR3 DNA sequence: TGCGCCAGCAGCTCAAAACAGGGATGGGGGACCTACGAGCAGTACTTC. Protein product: CASSSKQGWGTYEQYF.